The TCR beta chain under discussion was sequenced for a study of CD8 T cells in ankylosing spondylitis. One entry per CDR3 protein, called by TCRdb with MiXCR from the 5' RACE reads. The sample lists roughly 250,000 distinct CDR3 sequences; 8.6% were seen once. The V end lost 0 bases, the J end lost 2 bases, and 15 bases lay between the germline ends. This CDR3 has 16 amino acids. Germline V lookup: CDR1 DFQATT, CDR2 SNEGSKA (reference sequence). The chain carries TRBV20-1 and TRBJ2-3, with D perhaps TRBD2 (6 bases). Sequencing was performed on blood, either unsorted or a sorted T cell fraction (not recorded which). The sequence derives from a male donor with ankylosing spondylitis or in good health (not recorded which). CDR3 sequence (DNA): TGCAGTGCTAGAGACCGACTAGGGAGTCTCACAGATACGCAGTATTTT. Its protein is CSARDRLGSLTDTQYF.